This T cell receptor (beta chain) was profiled in a study of vaccination and CD4 T cells after COVID-19. Cultured CD4+ T cell DNA underwent sequencing with the Oncomine TCR Beta short-read assay. MiXCR, applied by TCRdb to the PCR reads, yields one record per CDR3 protein. Among under 20,000 distinct CDR3 sequences listed, 70% were seen once. This CDR3 has 15 residues. Germline loops: CDR1 SSHAT, CDR2 FNYEAQ (reference sequence). As to treatment: roughly 11-day PBMC culture with coronavirus spike peptide pools or control peptides (ViraFEST assay). Comments on this clonotype: Its specificity is unknown. One end of the junction is discordant with germline, which a read error may explain.

The specimen sequenced was CD4+ T cells from blood, cultured in vitro. The chain carries TRBV7-7 and TRBJ2-7; D could derive from TRBD1 or TRBD2 (5 bases each). The origin of this receptor is a human donor who had recovered from COVID-19. CDR3 region: CASSFGWGTDYEQYF. The DNA for the CDR3 is TGTGCTAGCAGCTTCGGCTGGGGGACCGATTACGAGCAGTACTTC.